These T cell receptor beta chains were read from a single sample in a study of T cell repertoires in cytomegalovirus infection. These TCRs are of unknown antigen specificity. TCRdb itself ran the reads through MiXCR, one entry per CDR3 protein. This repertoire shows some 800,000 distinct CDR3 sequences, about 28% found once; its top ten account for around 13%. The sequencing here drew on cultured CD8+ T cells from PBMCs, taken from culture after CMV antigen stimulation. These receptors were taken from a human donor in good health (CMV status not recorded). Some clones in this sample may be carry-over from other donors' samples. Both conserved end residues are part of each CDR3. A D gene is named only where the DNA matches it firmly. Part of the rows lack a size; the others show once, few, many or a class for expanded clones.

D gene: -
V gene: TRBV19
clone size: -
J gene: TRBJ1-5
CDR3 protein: CASSIVAVGSNQPQHF
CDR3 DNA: TGTGCCAGTAGTATAGTGGCGGTGGGGAGCAATCAGCCCCAGCATTTT

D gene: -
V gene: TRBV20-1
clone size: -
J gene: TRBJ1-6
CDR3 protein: CSARKANSPLHF
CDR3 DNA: TGCAGTGCTAGAAAGGCCAATTCACCCCTCCACTTT

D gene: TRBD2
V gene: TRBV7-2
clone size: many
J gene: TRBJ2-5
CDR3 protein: CASSLEAGGPAETQYF
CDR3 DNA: TGTGCCAGCAGCCTAGAAGCGGGGGGGCCGGCGGAGACCCAGTACTTC

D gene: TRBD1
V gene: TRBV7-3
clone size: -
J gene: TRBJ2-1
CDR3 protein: CASSLTQGARYNEQFF
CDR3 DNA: TGTGCCAGCAGCTTAACACAGGGGGCGAGGTACAATGAGCAGTTCTTC

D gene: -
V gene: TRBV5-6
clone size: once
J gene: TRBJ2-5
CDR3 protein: CASSSAGPQYF
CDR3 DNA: TGTGCCAGCAGCTCGGCGGGCCCTCAGTACTTC

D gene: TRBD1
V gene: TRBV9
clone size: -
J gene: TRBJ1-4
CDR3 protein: CASSGWTGQYEKLFF
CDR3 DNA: TGTGCCAGCAGCGGTTGGACAGGGCAATATGAAAAACTGTTTTTT

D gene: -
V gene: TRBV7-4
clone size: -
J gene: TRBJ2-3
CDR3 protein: CASRPGTSPTDTQYF
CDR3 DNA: TGTGCCAGCAGGCCCGGGACAAGTCCCACAGATACGCAGTATTTT

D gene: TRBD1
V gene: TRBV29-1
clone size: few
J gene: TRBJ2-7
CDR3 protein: CSVRTGDGEQYF
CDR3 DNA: TGCAGCGTAAGGACAGGGGATGGCGAGCAGTACTTC

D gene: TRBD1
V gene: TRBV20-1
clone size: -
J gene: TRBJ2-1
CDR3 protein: CSAPVGQVYRFF
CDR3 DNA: TGCAGTGCTCCCGTTGGACAGGTTTATCGGTTCTTC

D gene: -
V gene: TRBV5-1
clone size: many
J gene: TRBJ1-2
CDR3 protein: CASSSGTSGYTF
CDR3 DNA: TGCGCCAGCAGCTCCGGGACATCTGGCTACACCTTC